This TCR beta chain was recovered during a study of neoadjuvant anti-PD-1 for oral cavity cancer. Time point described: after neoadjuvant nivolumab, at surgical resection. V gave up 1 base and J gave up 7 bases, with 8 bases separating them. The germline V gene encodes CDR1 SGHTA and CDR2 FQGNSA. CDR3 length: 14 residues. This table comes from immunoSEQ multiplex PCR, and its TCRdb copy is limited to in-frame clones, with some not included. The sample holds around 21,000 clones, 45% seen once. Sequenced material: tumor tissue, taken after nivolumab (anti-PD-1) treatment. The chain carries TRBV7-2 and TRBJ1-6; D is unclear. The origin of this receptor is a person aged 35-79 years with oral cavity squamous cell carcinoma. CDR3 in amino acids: CASSLVGGNSPLHF. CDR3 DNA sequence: TGTGCCAGCAGCTTAGTCGGCGGGAATTCACCCCTCCACTTT.